This T cell receptor beta chain emerged from a study of early T cells in non-severe SARS-CoV-2 infection. The overall study: The study sequenced bulk RNA from unsorted whole blood, with chains unpaired.

There are many counts of this clonotype. Antigen unknown. Individual cDNA molecules carried attached unique molecular identifiers. A single record per CDR3 protein comes from TCRdb applying MiXCR to the 5' RACE reads. Of about 76,000 distinct CDR3 sequences in the sample, approximately 12% were seen once. The CDR3 sequence is 16 residues long. Trimming took 0 bases from V and 0 from J; bases not matched to a gene: 3. Per germline, CDR1 SGHRS and CDR2 YFSETQ. General observations from the study: CD4 and private specificities were missed by VDJdb matching, which favored anti-spike CD8 responses.

Sequences were obtained from whole blood. This TCR derives from an adult who was a healthcare worker with PCR-confirmed SARS-CoV-2 infection or an uninfected control (not recorded which). The rearrangement uses TRBV5-1 and TRBJ2-7, with 10 bases that match TRBD1. CDR3 DNA sequence: TGCGCCAGCAGCTTGGGACAGGGGGCAAGCTCCTACGAGCAGTACTTC. This encodes CASSLGQGASSYEQYF.